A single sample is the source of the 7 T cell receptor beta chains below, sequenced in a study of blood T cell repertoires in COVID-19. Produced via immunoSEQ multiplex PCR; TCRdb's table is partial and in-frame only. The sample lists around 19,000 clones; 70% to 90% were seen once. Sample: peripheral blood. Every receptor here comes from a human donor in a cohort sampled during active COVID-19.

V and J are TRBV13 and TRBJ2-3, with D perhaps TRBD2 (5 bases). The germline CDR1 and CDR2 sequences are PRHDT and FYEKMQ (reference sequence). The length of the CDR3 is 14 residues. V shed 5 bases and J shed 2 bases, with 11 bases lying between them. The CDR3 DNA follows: TGTGCCAGCAGCGGAGAGAGGGCCACAGATACGCAGTATTTT. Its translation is CASSGERATDTQYF.

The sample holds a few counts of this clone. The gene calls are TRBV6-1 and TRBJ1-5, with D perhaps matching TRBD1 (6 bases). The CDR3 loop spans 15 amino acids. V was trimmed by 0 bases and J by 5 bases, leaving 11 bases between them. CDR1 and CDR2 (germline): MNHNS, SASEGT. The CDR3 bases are TGTGCCAGCAGTGAAGCGTTCAGGGGACATCAGCCCCAGCATTTT. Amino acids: CASSEAFRGHQPQHF.

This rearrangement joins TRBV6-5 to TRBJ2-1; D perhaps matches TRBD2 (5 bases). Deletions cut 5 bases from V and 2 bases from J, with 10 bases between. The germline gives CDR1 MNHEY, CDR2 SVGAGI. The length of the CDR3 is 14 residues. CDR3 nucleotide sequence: TGTGCCAGCAGTATAGCGAGAGCCTACAATGAGCAGTTCTTC. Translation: CASSIARAYNEQFF.

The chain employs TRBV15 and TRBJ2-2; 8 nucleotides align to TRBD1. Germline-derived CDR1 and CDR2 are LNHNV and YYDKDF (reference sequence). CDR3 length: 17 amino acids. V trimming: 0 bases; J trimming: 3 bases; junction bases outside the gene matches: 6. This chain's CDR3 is CATSRDPSQGDTGELFF. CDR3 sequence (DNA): TGTGCCACCAGCAGAGATCCATCACAGGGGGACACCGGGGAGCTGTTTTTT.

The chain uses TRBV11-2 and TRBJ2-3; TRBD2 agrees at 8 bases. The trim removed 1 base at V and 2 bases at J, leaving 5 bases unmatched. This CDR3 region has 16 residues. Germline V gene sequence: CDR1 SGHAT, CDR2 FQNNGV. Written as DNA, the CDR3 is TGTGCCAGCAGCTTAGTTCAACTAGCGGTCACAGATACGCAGTATTTT. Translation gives CASSLVQLAVTDTQYF.

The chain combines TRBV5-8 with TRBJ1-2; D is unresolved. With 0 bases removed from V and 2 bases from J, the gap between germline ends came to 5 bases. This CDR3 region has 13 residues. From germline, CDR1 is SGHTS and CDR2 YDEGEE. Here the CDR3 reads CASSLGRNYGYTF. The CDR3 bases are TGTGCCAGCAGCTTGGGCAGAAACTATGGCTACACCTTC. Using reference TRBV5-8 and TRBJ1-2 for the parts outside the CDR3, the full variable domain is EAGVTQSPTHLIKTRGQQATLRCSPISGHTSVYWYQQALGLGLQFLLWYDEGEERNRGNFPPRFSGRQFPNYSSELNVNALELEDSALYLCASSLGRNYGYTFGSGTRLTVV.

This chain's CDR3 is CASSPRTGSIEAFF. DNA for the CDR3: TGTGCCAGCAGTCCCCGGACAGGGAGTATTGAAGCTTTCTTT. The chain joins TRBV6-5 to TRBJ1-1; 8 bases fit TRBD1. Germline V gene data show CDR1 as MNHEY and CDR2 as SVGAGI. J gave up 7 bases and V 5 bases, and 9 bases lay outside the gene matches. CDR3 length: 14 residues.